Below are 5 T cell receptor beta chains sequenced from a single sample in a study of blood T cell repertoires in COVID-19. TCRdb's table, derived via immunoSEQ multiplex PCR, lists solely in-frame clones and lacks some. The data hold about 35,000 clones, with about 87% observed a single time. Sequencing used peripheral blood. These receptors were collected from a man at least 80 years old with active COVID-19.

The J gene is TRBJ2-7, the V gene TRBV23-1; D may be TRBD1 (6 bases). TRBV23-1 is flagged as an ORF with uncertain function. The ends were cut back, 0 bases at V and 2 bases at J, with 11 bases in the middle. This CDR3 comprises 15 residues. CDR3: CASSQSRQGTYEQYF. The CDR3 DNA sequence: TGCGCCAGCAGTCAATCGAGGCAGGGGACCTACGAGCAGTACTTC.

In this sample, this clone turned up once. V usage is TRBV27 and J usage is TRBJ2-7; 10 bases agree with TRBD2. V shed 5 bases, J shed 7 bases, and the junction held 11 bases outside the gene matches. The CDR3 is 15 amino acids. The germline gives CDR1 MNHEY, CDR2 SMNVEV (reference sequence). The DNA for the CDR3 is TGTGCCAGCAGTAAGGGGCTAGCGGGAGAAGGTGAGCAGTACTTC. As protein: CASSKGLAGEGEQYF.

J is TRBJ2-5 and V is TRBV10-2, with D hard to call. The V gene's germline CDR1 is WSHSY and CDR2 SAAADI. The CDR3 has 13 amino acids. Trimming pared 3 bases from V and 2 bases from J, leaving 7 bases between. The CDR3 reads CASSDTRQETQYF. CDR3 bases: TGCGCCAGCAGTGATACCCGGCAAGAGACCCAGTACTTC.

J is TRBJ2-5 and V is TRBV27; 8 bases are a match to TRBD2. The CDR3 sequence is 16 residues long. The V and J ends lost 1 base and 4 bases, in that order; junction bases with no gene match: 8. From germline, CDR1 is MNHEY and CDR2 SMNVEV (reference sequence). CDR3 protein: CASSLFGTSSRETQYF. DNA for the CDR3: TGTGCCAGCAGTTTATTCGGGACTAGTTCCCGAGAGACCCAGTACTTC.

This clone appeared a single time. V usage is TRBV10-1 and J usage is TRBJ2-7; D gene unclear. Trimming cost V 3 bases and J 0 bases, with 18 bases left between them. Germline V lookup: CDR1 WNHNN, CDR2 SYGVQD (reference sequence). CDR3 length equals 17 residues. CDR3 region: CASSDYNALHFSYEQYF. In DNA form, the CDR3 reads TGCGCCAGCAGTGATTATAACGCACTCCACTTCTCCTACGAGCAGTACTTC.